This TCR beta chain is from a study of T-cell memory formation after mild COVID-19. The study's findings and limits: Memory sampled before infection contained some responding clones, suggesting cross-reactive memory joined. Mainly in CM and EM were contracting CD4+ clones; CD8+ were in EMRA.

Concerning this clonotype: What it recognizes is unknown.

TCR alpha and TCR beta cDNA libraries carrying sample barcodes and UMIs were produced by 5'RACE using constant-segment primers. MiXCR was run by TCRdb on the 5' RACE reads, yielding one entry per CDR3 protein. The table lists approximately 340,000 distinct CDR3 sequences, 13% of them singletons. V lost 2 bases and J lost 5, with 12 bases in between. Germline CDR1 MDHEN, CDR2 SYDVKM. The CDR3 length is 14 residues. Sequencing input: PBMCs or a T cell subset sorted from them (not recorded which). The genes are TRBV28 and TRBJ2-5, with D perhaps assigned TRBD1 or TRBD2 (5 bases each). This clonotype was obtained from a man aged 18 to 35 who had mild COVID-19 (a few samples of this study predate the infection). Cell type and time point are not known. Here the CDR3 reads CASSLPGAWETQYF. CDR3 coding DNA: TGTGCCAGCAGTTTACCCGGGGCATGGGAGACCCAGTACTTC.